The 22 T cell receptor beta chains below all came from one sample that was sequenced in a study of T cell responses to AZD1222 COVID-19 vaccine. The data were produced by immunoSEQ multiplex PCR, yet TCRdb's version contains in-frame clones alone and is incomplete. The table records 150,000 to 200,000 clones, about 90% of them present only once. The material sequenced was peripheral blood, taken on day 0 of MenACWY control vaccination. The receptors originated from an adult in good health.

This chain connects TRBV3-1 (or the pseudogene TRBV3-2) to TRBJ1-5, with D perhaps matching TRBD1 (5 bases). Germline V gene data show CDR1 as LGHDT and CDR2 as YNNKEL (reference sequence). V was clipped by 4 bases and J by 4 bases, with 8 bases between them. This CDR3 has 13 residues. The CDR3, as DNA: TGTGCCAGCAGCCCGGGGGGGAATCAGCCCCAGCATTTT. This translates into CASSPGGNQPQHF.

The chain uses TRBV28 and TRBJ1-1, with D unresolved. This CDR3 has 14 residues. V dropped 6 bases and J dropped 1 base, with 12 bases sitting between them. The germline gives CDR1 MDHEN, CDR2 SYDVKM. In DNA form, the CDR3 reads TGTGCCAGCAGCCCGATACAAAAGAACACTGAAGCTTTCTTT. This encodes CASSPIQKNTEAFF.

This rearrangement joins TRBV27 to TRBJ1-5; tentatively, D is TRBD1 (5 bases). Germline lookup yields CDR1 MNHEY and CDR2 SMNVEV (reference sequence). The CDR3 totals 14 residues. Trimming left V 8 bases short and J 7 bases short, with 18 bases between. In nucleotides, the CDR3 is TGTGCCAGCGGCTCACCAGGGTATTGGCAGCCCCAGCATTTT. Translation gives CASGSPGYWQPQHF.

J is TRBJ2-1 and V is TRBV7-9; D gene uncertain. V lost 3 bases to trimming and J lost 6 bases, with 9 bases between them. This CDR3 region has 13 residues. Germline values: CDR1 SEHNR, CDR2 FQNEAQ (reference sequence). In DNA, the CDR3 is TGTGCCAGCAGCTTGAACTACGGCAATGAGCAGTTCTTC. Protein product: CASSLNYGNEQFF. Full variable domain (remainder filled in from reference TRBV7-9 and TRBJ2-1): DTGVSQNPRHKITKRGQNVTFRCDPISEHNRLYWYRQTLGQGPEFLTYFQNEAQLEKSRLLSDRFSAERPKGSFSTLEIQRTEQGDSAMYLCASSLNYGNEQFFGPGTRLTVL.

V is TRBV6-2 or TRBV6-3 and J is TRBJ1-5; D unresolved. The CDR3 is made up of 13 amino acids. The ends were cut back, 4 bases at V and 7 bases at J, with 11 bases in the middle. Per germline, CDR1 MNHEY and CDR2 SVGEGT. The CDR3 loop is CASSLWTHQPQHF. The DNA of the CDR3 is TGTGCCAGCAGTTTGTGGACGCACCAGCCCCAGCATTTT.

J is TRBJ1-2 and V is TRBV5-1; D call uncertain. V was pared by 4 bases and J by 4 bases, with 14 bases between. This CDR3 contains 14 residues. The germline gives CDR1 SGHRS, CDR2 YFSETQ. For the CDR3, the DNA is TGCGCCAGCAGCCTCGATCAGGTCGCCTATGGCTACACCTTC. Its protein product is CASSLDQVAYGYTF.

V and J are TRBV7-8 and TRBJ1-1; D unclear. The CDR3 sequence is 15 residues long. Germline assignment: CDR1 SGHVS and CDR2 FQNEAQ. Deletions cut 3 bases from V and 1 base from J, with 12 bases between. This CDR3 reads CASSFPGSQNTEAFF. The DNA of the CDR3 is TGTGCCAGCAGCTTCCCGGGTTCTCAGAACACTGAAGCTTTCTTT.

The gene calls are TRBV9 and TRBJ2-1, with 7 bases identical to TRBD2. The V segment lost 0 bases and the J segment 4 bases; nucleotides outside the gene matches: 7. The CDR3 extends over 16 amino acids. Germline V lookup: CDR1 SGDLS, CDR2 YYNGEE. As DNA, the CDR3 is TGTGCCAGCAGCGTAGCTGGCCAGCGGGGTTACAATGAGCAGTTCTTC. It specifies CASSVAGQRGYNEQFF.

The rearrangement links TRBV4-1 to TRBJ1-1; 10 bases line up with TRBD1. The CDR3 contains 13 residues. CDR1 and CDR2 from the germline V gene are MGHRA and YSYEKL. The V gene end was trimmed by 5 bases and the J gene end by 11 bases; junction bases not matched to a gene: 8. CDR3 in amino acids: CASSGTGVRSAFF. For the CDR3, the DNA is TGCGCCAGCAGCGGGACAGGGGTTAGGTCGGCTTTCTTT.

The chain combines TRBV27 with TRBJ2-2; D gene uncertain. V lost 4 bases, J lost 8 bases, and 5 bases lay in between. The CDR3 is 11 residues long. The V gene's germline CDR1 is MNHEY and CDR2 SMNVEV (reference sequence). The CDR3 sequence: CASSSWGELFF. Here the CDR3 DNA reads TGTGCCAGCAGTTCATGGGGGGAGCTGTTTTTT.

The chain joins TRBV9 to TRBJ2-2; no firm D call. This CDR3 spans 13 amino acids. V was pared by 4 bases and J by 5 bases, with 9 bases between. Germline assignment: CDR1 SGDLS and CDR2 YYNGEE. The CDR3 sequence is CASSPPRTGELFF. In nucleotides, the CDR3 is TGTGCCAGCAGCCCCCCAAGGACCGGGGAGCTGTTTTTT. The whole variable domain, filled in from reference TRBV9 and TRBJ2-2, reads DSGVTQTPKHLITATGQRVTLRCSPRSGDLSVYWYQQSLDQGLQFLIQYYNGEERAKGNILERFSAQQFPDLHSELNLSSLELGDSALYFCASSPPRTGELFFGEGSRLTVL.

This chain connects TRBV10-3 to TRBJ2-3, with D possibly being TRBD1 or TRBD2 (6 bases each). This CDR3 is 16 amino acids long. Germline V gives CDR1 ENHRY, CDR2 SYGVKD. The V gene lost 0 bases and the J gene lost 5 bases, with 15 bases spanning the gap. The DNA for the CDR3 is TGTGCCATCAGTGAGTCGAGATTGGGGGGCCAAGATACGCAGTATTTT. This codes for CAISESRLGGQDTQYF.

The chain carries TRBV30 and TRBJ1-2; D gene uncertain. V dropped 7 bases and J dropped 7 bases, with 7 bases sitting between them. Looked up from germline, CDR1 is GTSNPN and CDR2 is SVGIG (reference sequence). This CDR3 contains 9 residues. The chain's CDR3 is CALGPGYTF. In DNA, the CDR3 is TGTGCCTTAGGCCCTGGCTACACCTTC.

V and J are TRBV6-5 and TRBJ2-7; TRBD1 agrees at 9 bases. The V gene end was trimmed by 5 bases and the J gene end by 6 bases; junction bases not matched to a gene: 2. Germline V gene sequence: CDR1 MNHEY, CDR2 SVGAGI. This CDR3 has 12 amino acids. Written as DNA, the CDR3 is TGTGCCAGCAGTAAGACAGGGGGCGAGCAGTACTTC. Amino acid sequence: CASSKTGGEQYF.

This clone came up once. The rearrangement joins TRBV6-5 to TRBJ1-4; D gene unclear. V was clipped by 2 bases and J by 5 bases, with 9 bases between them. Germline V gene lookup returns CDR1 MNHEY and CDR2 SVGAGI. This CDR3 has 14 amino acids. CDR3 loop: CASSYGQLNEKLFF. The CDR3 DNA follows: TGTGCCAGCAGTTACGGGCAGCTAAATGAAAAACTGTTTTTT.

The CDR3 DNA sequence: TGTGCCAGCAGGCGGACGCAGAGCTCTGGAAACACCATATATTTT. Translated: CASRRTQSSGNTIYF. V gene TRBV9 combines with J gene TRBJ1-3; D not resolved. This CDR3 has 15 amino acids. Trimming pared 5 bases from V and 0 bases from J, leaving 12 bases between. The V gene's germline CDR1 is SGDLS and CDR2 YYNGEE.

The V call is TRBV6-6, the J call TRBJ2-1; tentative D call: TRBD1 (6 bases). Germline V gene lookup returns CDR1 MNHNY and CDR2 SVGAGI (reference sequence). The CDR3 is 14 amino acids. With 4 bases removed from V and 2 bases from J, the gap between germline ends came to 9 bases. The CDR3: CASSSGTPYNEQFF. CDR3 sequence (DNA): TGTGCCAGCAGTTCGGGGACACCCTACAATGAGCAGTTCTTC.

This clone occurred a few times. The gene calls are TRBV19 and TRBJ2-7; 9 nucleotides line up with TRBD1. This CDR3 has 17 residues. The germline gives CDR1 LNHDA, CDR2 SQIVND (reference sequence). With V trimmed by 3 bases and J by 3 bases, 12 bases remained unmatched. In DNA, the CDR3 is TGTGCCAGTAGTATTGGGTATGCGACAGGGGGTCGCTACGAGCAGTACTTC. Amino acids: CASSIGYATGGRYEQYF. Variable domain in full (rest from reference TRBV19 and TRBJ2-7): DGGITQSPKYLFRKEGQNVTLSCEQNLNHDAMYWYRQDPGQGLRLIYYSQIVNDFQKGDIAEGYSVSREKKESFPLTVTSAQKNPTAFYLCASSIGYATGGRYEQYFGPGTRLTVT.

V usage is TRBV2 and J usage is TRBJ1-6; 7 positions match TRBD1. With 5 bases clipped from V and 9 bases from J, the junction kept 10 bases outside the gene matches. The CDR3 runs 15 residues. Looked up from germline, CDR1 is SNHLY and CDR2 is FYNNEI. CDR3 protein: CASSPRQGGISPLHF. The CDR3 DNA sequence: TGTGCCAGCAGTCCTCGACAGGGCGGTATTTCACCCCTCCACTTT.

The rearrangement uses TRBV6-1 and TRBJ1-2; TRBD1 matches 7 bases. V shed 2 bases and J 1 base; nucleotides not matched to a gene: 10. The CDR3 is made up of 17 amino acids. The V gene's germline CDR1 is MNHNS and CDR2 SASEGT. The CDR3 region is CASSEFKGTELNYGYTF. CDR3 in DNA: TGTGCCAGCAGTGAATTTAAAGGGACAGAACTTAACTATGGCTACACCTTC.

In regard to this clone: The same CDR3 is also encoded by other DNA sequences in this sample. V is TRBV19 and J is TRBJ2-3; D is perhaps TRBD2 (6 bases). The CDR3 spans 13 residues. Germline loops: CDR1 LNHDA, CDR2 SQIVND (reference sequence). Deletions cut 2 bases from V and 4 bases from J, with 7 bases between. The CDR3 DNA reads TGTGCCAGTAGTATATCGGGGGCAGATACGCAGTATTTT. This translates into CASSISGADTQYF.

CDR3 residues: CASKQTSGVGEQFF. Written as DNA, the CDR3 is TGCGCCAGCAAACAGACTAGCGGGGTGGGTGAGCAGTTCTTC. The gene calls are TRBV5-1 and TRBJ2-1; 11 nucleotides match TRBD2. Per the germline V gene, CDR1 is SGHRS and CDR2 is YFSETQ. V shed 6 bases and J 9 bases; nucleotides not matched to a gene: 8. The CDR3 has 14 amino acids.